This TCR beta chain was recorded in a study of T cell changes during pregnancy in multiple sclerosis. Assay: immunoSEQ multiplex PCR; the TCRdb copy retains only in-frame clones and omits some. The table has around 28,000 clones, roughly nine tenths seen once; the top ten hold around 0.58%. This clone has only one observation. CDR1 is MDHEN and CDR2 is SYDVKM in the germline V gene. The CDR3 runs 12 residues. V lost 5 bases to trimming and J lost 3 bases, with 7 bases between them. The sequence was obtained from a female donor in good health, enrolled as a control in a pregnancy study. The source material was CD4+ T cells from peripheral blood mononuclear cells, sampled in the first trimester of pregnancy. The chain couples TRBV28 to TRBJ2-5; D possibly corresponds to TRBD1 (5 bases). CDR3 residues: CASSQGKETQYF. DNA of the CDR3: TGTGCCAGCAGTCAGGGTAAAGAGACCCAGTACTTC.